A single sample gave rise to the 17 T cell receptor beta chains below, sequenced in a study of Graves' ophthalmopathy and Graves' hyperthyroidism. Scientists amplified the TCR beta CDR3 regions from RNA transcripts. First-round RT-PCR used HTBI primers; second-round multiplex PCR followed. TCRdb called the multiplex PCR reads again in MiXCR, with one record for every CDR3 protein. The sample includes 580,000 or so distinct CDR3 sequences, less than 45% of them seen just once. Sequenced material: peripheral blood or thyroid tissue (not recorded which). These receptor sequences come from an adult man with Graves' hyperthyroidism.

As concerns this clonotype: This likely comes from a read error, as the CDR3 has no conserved phenylalanine or tryptophan at its end. It is unclear where the CDR3 begins or ends on the DNA, so no DNA is shown, and the CDR3 is as TCRdb lists it. J is TRBJ2-6 and V is TRBV7-9; TRBD1, as called in the table, went unchecked against the DNA. 8 amino acids form the CDR3, both terminal residues included. Germline V gives CDR1 SEHNR, CDR2 FQNEAQ (reference sequence). The CDR3 spells CASSPKGL.

This clonotype was seen repeatedly, ten times or more. This rearrangement joins TRBV9 to TRBJ2-5; tentative D call: TRBD1 (7 bases). The length of the CDR3 is 15 residues. The germline gives CDR1 SGDLS, CDR2 YYNGEE. Trimming pared 2 bases from V and 4 bases from J, leaving 15 bases between. The CDR3 region has the DNA TGTGCCAGCAGCGTGGACCCAGGGGGGCCAGAGACCCAGTACTTC. This sequence encodes CASSVDPGGPETQYF.

This clonotype was found many times. The rearrangement joins TRBV9 to TRBJ1-2; D possibly corresponds to TRBD1 (6 bases). Trimming cost V 4 bases and J 6 bases, with 22 bases left between them. Germline V gene sequence: CDR1 SGDLS, CDR2 YYNGEE. This CDR3 is 16 amino acids long. As DNA, the CDR3 is TGTGCCAGCAGCAACTTCCAAGACAGGCGGCTGGATGGCTACACCTTC. Its protein product is CASSNFQDRRLDGYTF.

The rearrangement joins TRBV7-3 to TRBJ2-7; D possibly corresponds to TRBD2 (5 bases). Germline CDR1 SGHTA, CDR2 FQGTGA. V lost 1 base to trimming and J lost 7 bases, with 17 bases between them. The CDR3 extends over 15 amino acids. CDR3 nucleotide sequence: TGTGCCAGCAGCTTAAGTGCAGGTCCCGGGGATGAGCAGTACTTC. Its protein product is CASSLSAGPGDEQYF.

This clonotype was counted a few times. The chain carries TRBV5-1 and TRBJ2-7; TRBD1 is a possible D gene (5 bases). The length of the CDR3 is 13 residues. V lost 0 bases, J lost 6 bases, and 10 bases lay in between. CDR1 is SGHRS and CDR2 is YFSETQ in the germline V gene. CDR3 region: CASSLGQMGEQYF. The CDR3 nucleotides are TGCGCCAGCAGCTTGGGACAGATGGGCGAGCAGTACTTC.

Worth noting for this clonotype: Germline is not matched at one junction end, which may reflect a read error. This chain links TRBV6-1 with TRBJ1-6, with D possibly matching TRBD1 (5 bases). Per the germline V gene, CDR1 is MNHNS and CDR2 is SASEGT. This CDR3 has 16 amino acids. DNA of the CDR3: TGTGCCAGCAGGCGCTCCTCCAAGGGGTACAATTCACTCCTCCACTTT. It translates to CASRRSSKGYNSLLHF.

This clonotype was picked up many times. The chain couples TRBV11-2 to TRBJ2-5; TRBD2 matches at 8 bases. The V gene's germline CDR1 is SGHAT and CDR2 FQNNGV. The CDR3 covers 16 residues. The trim removed 5 bases at V and 2 bases at J, leaving 10 bases unmatched. This chain's CDR3 is CASSLRLAMGQETQYF. CDR3 bases: TGTGCCAGCAGCCTGAGACTAGCGATGGGGCAAGAGACCCAGTACTTC.

This clonotype was detected many times. This sequence joins TRBV10-3 and TRBJ1-5; D not resolved. Deletions cut 2 bases from V and 0 bases from J, with 8 bases between. Per the germline V gene, CDR1 is ENHRY and CDR2 is SYGVKD. The CDR3 is 15 residues long. The CDR3 spells CAISERAPSNQPQHF. CDR3 DNA sequence: TGTGCCATCAGTGAGAGAGCTCCTAGCAATCAGCCCCAGCATTTT.

This clonotype has ten or more counts. The chain recombines TRBV29-1 with TRBJ2-7; 8 bases map to TRBD1. V dropped 1 base and J dropped 2; count of bases not matched to a gene: 7. The germline V gene has CDR1 SQVTM and CDR2 ANQGSEA. The CDR3 length is 15 residues. The CDR3 protein is CSVEGMRTGPYEQYF. The CDR3 DNA sequence: TGCAGCGTTGAAGGCATGCGGACAGGGCCCTACGAGCAGTACTTC.

The CDR3 DNA sequence: TGTGCCAGCAGTTTTTTCGGAGGGATGATCTACGAGCAGTACTTC. It is translated as CASSFFGGMIYEQYF. The chain has TRBV12-3 or TRBV12-4 and TRBJ2-7; possibly TRBD2 for D (6 bases). Trimming left V 3 bases short and J 3 bases short, with 15 bases between. CDR3 length: 15 residues.

V and J are TRBV10-3 and TRBJ2-7; weak D call: TRBD1 (6 bases). V shed 3 bases and J shed 2 bases, with 23 bases lying between them. This CDR3 has 18 amino acids. The germline V gene has CDR1 ENHRY and CDR2 SYGVKD. CDR3 sequence reads: CAISDPPPEDSFAYEQYF. For the CDR3, the DNA is TGTGCCATCAGTGACCCACCACCGGAGGACAGTTTTGCCTACGAGCAGTACTTC.

V gene TRBV20-1 combines with J gene TRBJ2-3; TRBD1 is a possible D gene (6 bases). V gave up 3 bases and J gave up 3 bases, with 13 bases separating them. Germline V gene sequence: CDR1 DFQATT, CDR2 SNEGSKA (reference sequence). This CDR3 is 14 amino acids long. CDR3 sequence (DNA): TGCAGTGCTAGGGCCAGGGGTAGGACAGATACGCAGTATTTT. Amino acids: CSARARGRTDTQYF.

This clonotype occurred many times. This chain uses TRBV2 with TRBJ1-1, with D possibly matching TRBD1 (6 bases). The CDR3 contains 14 residues. In germline, CDR1 is SNHLY, CDR2 FYNNEI. The V end lost 9 bases, the J end lost 3 bases, and 17 bases lay between the germline ends. The CDR3 reads CARKTAGGHTEAFF. In DNA, the CDR3 is TGTGCCAGAAAGACAGCGGGGGGGCACACTGAAGCTTTCTTT.

A few counts support this clonotype. This chain joins TRBV9 and TRBJ1-6; perhaps TRBD1 as D (6 bases). The length of the CDR3 is 15 residues. The V gene lost 4 bases and the J gene lost 8 bases, with 16 bases spanning the gap. CDR1 SGDLS and CDR2 YYNGEE come from the germline V gene. In nucleotides, the CDR3 is TGTGCCAGCAGCCACCGACAGGCTGCCCATTCACCCCTCCACTTT. Encoded protein: CASSHRQAAHSPLHF.

This clonotype was observed at least ten times. The chain uses TRBV4-1 and TRBJ2-7, with D possibly matching TRBD1 (6 bases). CDR1 is MGHRA and CDR2 is YSYEKL in the germline V gene. Trimming took 4 bases from V and 3 from J, leaving 10 bases between them. The CDR3 is made up of 13 amino acids. In DNA form, the CDR3 reads TGCGCCAGCAGCCCCCGGGACAACTACGAGCAGTACTTC. Amino acids: CASSPRDNYEQYF.

This clonotype was counted ten times or more. The chain is built from TRBV12-3 or TRBV12-4 and TRBJ2-5; D is uncertain. V dropped 3 bases and J dropped 5 bases, with 13 bases sitting between them. The CDR3 is 14 amino acids. The CDR3 is CASSLGPSSETQYF. The CDR3 DNA reads TGTGCCAGCAGTTTGGGCCCTTCAAGCGAGACCCAGTACTTC.

This clonotype was counted ten times or more. The rearrangement uses TRBV7-6 and TRBJ2-5; TRBD2 matches 8 bases. The CDR3 sequence is 16 residues long. V dropped 5 bases and J dropped 1; count of bases not matched to a gene: 9. Germline CDR1 SGHVS, CDR2 FNYEAQ. CDR3 nucleotides: TGTGCCAGCAGCCTATACCCAGGGACTAGCCAAGAGACCCAGTACTTC. It encodes CASSLYPGTSQETQYF.